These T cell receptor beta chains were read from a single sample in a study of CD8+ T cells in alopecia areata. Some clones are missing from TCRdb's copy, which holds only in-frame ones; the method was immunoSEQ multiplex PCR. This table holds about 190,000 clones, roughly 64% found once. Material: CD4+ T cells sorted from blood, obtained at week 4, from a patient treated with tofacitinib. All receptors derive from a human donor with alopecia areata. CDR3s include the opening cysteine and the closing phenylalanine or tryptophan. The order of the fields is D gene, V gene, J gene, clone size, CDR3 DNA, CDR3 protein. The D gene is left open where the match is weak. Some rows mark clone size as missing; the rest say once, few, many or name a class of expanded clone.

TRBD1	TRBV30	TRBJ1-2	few	TGTGCCTGGATCGCTCAGGGGGCCGCCAACTATGGCTACACCTTC	CAWIAQGAANYGYTF
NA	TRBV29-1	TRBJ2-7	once	TGCAGCGTGGCCGGGGTTTCCGAGCAGTACTTC	CSVAGVSEQYF
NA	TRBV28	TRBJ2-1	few	TGTGCCACGCTAGCCTCCTACAATGAGCAGTTCTTC	CATLASYNEQFF
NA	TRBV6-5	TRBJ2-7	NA	TGTGCCAGCAGTTACCGATCGGTAGGACAGAGCTACGAGCAGTACTTC	CASSYRSVGQSYEQYF
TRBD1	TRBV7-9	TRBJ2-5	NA	TGTGCCACTGGATCCAGGGGGCGAGAGACCCAGTACTTC	CATGSRGRETQYF
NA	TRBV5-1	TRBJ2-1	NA	TGCGCCAGCAGCTCAGGGACTGGATACAATGAGCAGTTCTTC	CASSSGTGYNEQFF
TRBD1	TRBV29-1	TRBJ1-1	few	TGCAGCGTCGGGACAGCTGAAGCTTTCTTT	CSVGTAEAFF
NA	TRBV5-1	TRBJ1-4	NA	TGCGCCAGCAGCGCTGGTTTGACCTCCGCAACTAATGAAAAACTGTTTTTT	CASSAGLTSATNEKLFF
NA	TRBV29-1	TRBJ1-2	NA	TGCAGCGTTGTCGACAGGTCCTATGGGGGCACCTTC	CSVVDRSYGGTF
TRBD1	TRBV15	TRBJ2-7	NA	TGTGCCACCAGCTGGGGACAGGGGGCTGGAGAGCAGTACTTC	CATSWGQGAGEQYF
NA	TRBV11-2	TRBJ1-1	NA	TGTGCCAGCAGCTTAAAAACTGAAGCTTTCTTT	CASSLKTEAFF
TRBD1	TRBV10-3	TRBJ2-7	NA	TGTGCCGCCAGAGACAGGGGGCTACCCGAGCAGTACTTC	CAARDRGLPEQYF
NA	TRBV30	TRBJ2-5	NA	TGTGCCTGGACTTTACAAGAGACCCAGTACTTC	CAWTLQETQYF
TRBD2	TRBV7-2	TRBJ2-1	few	TGTGCCAGCAGCTTAAACCCCCCCCAAGCGGGGGATGAGCAGTTCTTC	CASSLNPPQAGDEQFF
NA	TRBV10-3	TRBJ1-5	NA	TGTGCCATCAGTGATGGGGGTCTAGGGAATCAGCCCCAGCATTTT	CAISDGGLGNQPQHF
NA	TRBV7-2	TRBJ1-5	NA	TGTGCCAGCAGCTTAGATCGTCTGGGCAATCAGCCCCAGCATTTT	CASSLDRLGNQPQHF
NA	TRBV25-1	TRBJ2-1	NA	TGTGCCAGCAGTTCAGTCGCGGCAGGGGCTCGGAATGAGCAGTTCTTC	CASSSVAAGARNEQFF
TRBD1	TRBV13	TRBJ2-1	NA	TGTGCCAGCAGCTTAGTCCCGACAGGGAACAATGAGCAGTTCTTC	CASSLVPTGNNEQFF
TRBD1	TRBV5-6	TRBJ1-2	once	TGTGCCAGCAGCTTGCCGGGACAGGGGTTCGATGGCTACACCTTC	CASSLPGQGFDGYTF
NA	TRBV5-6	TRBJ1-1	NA	TGTGCCAGCAGCTTGGAGGTTAACACTGAAGCTTTCTTT	CASSLEVNTEAFF
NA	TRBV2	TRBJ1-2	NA	TGTGCCAGCAGTGAAGAGGTTTCAGTCTATGGCTACACCTTC	CASSEEVSVYGYTF
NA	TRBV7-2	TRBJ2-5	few	TGTGCCAGCAGCTTACAGGGGGAGACCCAGTACTTC	CASSLQGETQYF
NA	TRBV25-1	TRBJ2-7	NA	TGTGCCAGCCGCAGGGGAAGTAGTTCCTACGAGCAGTACTTC	CASRRGSSSYEQYF